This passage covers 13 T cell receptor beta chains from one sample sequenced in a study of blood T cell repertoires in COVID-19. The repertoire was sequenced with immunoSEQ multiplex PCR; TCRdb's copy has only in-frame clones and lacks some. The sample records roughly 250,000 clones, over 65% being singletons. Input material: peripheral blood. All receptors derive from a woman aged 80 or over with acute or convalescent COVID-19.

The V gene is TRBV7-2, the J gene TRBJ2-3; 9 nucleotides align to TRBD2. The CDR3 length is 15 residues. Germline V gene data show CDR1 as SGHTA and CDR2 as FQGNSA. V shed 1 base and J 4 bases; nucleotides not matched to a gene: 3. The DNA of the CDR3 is TGTGCCAGCAGCTTAGTTTTAGCGGGAGCAGATACGCAGTATTTT. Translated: CASSLVLAGADTQYF.

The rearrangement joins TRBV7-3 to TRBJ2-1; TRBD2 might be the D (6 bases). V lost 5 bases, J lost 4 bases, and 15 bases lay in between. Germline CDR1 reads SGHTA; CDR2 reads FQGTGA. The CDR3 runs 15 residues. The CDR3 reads CASSPEAGHYNEQFF. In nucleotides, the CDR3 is TGTGCCAGCAGCCCAGAGGCGGGGCATTACAATGAGCAGTTCTTC.

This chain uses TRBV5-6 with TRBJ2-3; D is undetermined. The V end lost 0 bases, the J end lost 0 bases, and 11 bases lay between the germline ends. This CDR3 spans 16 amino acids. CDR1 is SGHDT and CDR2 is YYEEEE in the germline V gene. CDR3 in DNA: TGTGCCAGCAGCTTGGACAGAACCACTAGCACAGATACGCAGTATTTT. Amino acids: CASSLDRTTSTDTQYF.

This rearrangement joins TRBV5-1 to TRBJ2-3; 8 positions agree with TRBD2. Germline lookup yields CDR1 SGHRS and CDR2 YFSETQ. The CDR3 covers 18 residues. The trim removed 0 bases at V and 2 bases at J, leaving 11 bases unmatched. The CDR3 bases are TGCGCCAGCAGCTTGGGCCCCGGGGTAGCGGGGAACACAGATACGCAGTATTTT. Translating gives CASSLGPGVAGNTDTQYF. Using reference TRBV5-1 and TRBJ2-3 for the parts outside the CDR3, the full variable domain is KAGVTQTPRYLIKTRGQQVTLSCSPISGHRSVSWYQQTPGQGLQFLFEYFSETQRNKGNFPGRFSGRQFSNSRSEMNVSTLELGDSALYLCASSLGPGVAGNTDTQYFGPGTRLTVL.

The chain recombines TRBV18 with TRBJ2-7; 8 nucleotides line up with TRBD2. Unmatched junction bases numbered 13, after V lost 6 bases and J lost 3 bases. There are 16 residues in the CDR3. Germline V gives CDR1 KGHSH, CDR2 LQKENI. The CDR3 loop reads CASSRITGTRGYEQYF. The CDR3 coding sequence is TGTGCCAGCTCCCGGATAACCGGGACTAGGGGCTACGAGCAGTACTTC.

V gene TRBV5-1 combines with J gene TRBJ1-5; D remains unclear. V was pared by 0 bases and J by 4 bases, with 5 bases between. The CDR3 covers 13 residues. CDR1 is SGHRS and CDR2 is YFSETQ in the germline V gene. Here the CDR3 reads CASSLDPNQPQHF. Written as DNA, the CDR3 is TGCGCCAGCAGCTTGGATCCAAATCAGCCCCAGCATTTT.

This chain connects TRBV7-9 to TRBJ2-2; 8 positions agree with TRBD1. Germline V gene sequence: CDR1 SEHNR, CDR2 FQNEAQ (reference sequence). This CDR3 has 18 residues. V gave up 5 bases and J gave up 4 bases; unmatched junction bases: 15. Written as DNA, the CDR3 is TGTGCCAGCAGCCGTTCCGTGACAGGGGCTAAAAGCACCGGGGAGCTGTTTTTT. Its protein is CASSRSVTGAKSTGELFF.

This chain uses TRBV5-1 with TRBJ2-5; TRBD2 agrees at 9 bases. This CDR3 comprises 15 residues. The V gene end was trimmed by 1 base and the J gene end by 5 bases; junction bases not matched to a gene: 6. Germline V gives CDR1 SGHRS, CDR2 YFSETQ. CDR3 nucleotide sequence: TGCGCCAGCAGCTTGTTCGCTAGCGGGAAGGAGACCCAGTACTTC. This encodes CASSLFASGKETQYF.

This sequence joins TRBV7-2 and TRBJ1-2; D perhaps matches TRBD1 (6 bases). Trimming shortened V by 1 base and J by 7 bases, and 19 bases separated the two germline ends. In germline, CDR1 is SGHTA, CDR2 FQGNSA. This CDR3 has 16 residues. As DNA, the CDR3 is TGTGCCAGCAGCTTAGGGCGGGGGGCGTTAAATTTTGGCTACACCTTC. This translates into CASSLGRGALNFGYTF.

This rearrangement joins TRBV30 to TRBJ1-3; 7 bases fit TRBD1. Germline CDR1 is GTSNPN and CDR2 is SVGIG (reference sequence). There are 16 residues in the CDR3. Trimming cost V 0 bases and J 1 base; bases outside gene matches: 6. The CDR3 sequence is CAWSVPGQLSGNTIYF. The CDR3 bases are TGTGCCTGGAGTGTCCCGGGACAGCTTTCTGGAAACACCATATATTTT.

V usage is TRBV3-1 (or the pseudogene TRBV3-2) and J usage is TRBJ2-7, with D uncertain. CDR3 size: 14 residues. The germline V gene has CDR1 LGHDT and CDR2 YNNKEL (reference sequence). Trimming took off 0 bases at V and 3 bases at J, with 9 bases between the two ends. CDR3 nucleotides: TGTGCCAGCAGCCAAGATGTACGCAGCTACGAGCAGTACTTC. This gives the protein CASSQDVRSYEQYF.

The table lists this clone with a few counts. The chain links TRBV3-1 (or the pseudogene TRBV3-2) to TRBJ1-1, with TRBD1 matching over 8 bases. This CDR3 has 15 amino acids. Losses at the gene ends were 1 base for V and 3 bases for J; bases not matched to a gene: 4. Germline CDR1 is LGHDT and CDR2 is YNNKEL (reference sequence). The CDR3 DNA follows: TGTGCCAGCAGCCAAGGGACAGGGAGAGACACTGAAGCTTTCTTT. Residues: CASSQGTGRDTEAFF.

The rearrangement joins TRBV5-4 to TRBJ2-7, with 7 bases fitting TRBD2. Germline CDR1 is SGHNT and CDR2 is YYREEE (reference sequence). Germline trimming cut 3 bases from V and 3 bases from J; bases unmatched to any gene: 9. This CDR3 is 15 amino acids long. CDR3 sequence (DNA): TGTGCCAGCAGCTCCCCCATGGCGGGAGTCTACGAGCAGTACTTC. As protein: CASSSPMAGVYEQYF.